One T cell receptor (beta chain) is described in this entry. Antigen: not known. The source of the sample is a study of T cells in narcolepsy. Study-wide results and caveats: Reportedly, autoreactive clonotypes were serially detected in patients' blood but not controls'. Comparing one patient's CSF and blood CD4+ clonotypes highlighted HCRT- and TRIB2-specific autoreactive clonotypes. Some memory CD4+ repertoires had no autoreactive clone sequences.

CDR3 length: 15 residues. Per the germline V gene, CDR1 is MDHEN and CDR2 is SYDVKM. V shed 5 bases and J 4 bases; nucleotides not matched to a gene: 7. The table came from immunoSEQ multiplex PCR; TCRdb's copy has only in-frame clones and leaves some out. The sample records 25,000 or so clones, almost 85% being singletons. The material sequenced was memory (CD45RA-) CD4+ T cells from blood. The chain recombines TRBV28 with TRBJ2-4, with 8 nucleotides matching TRBD2. This TCR was sampled from a human donor in good health. CDR3 amino acids: CASSRSGDGKNIQYF. The CDR3 region has the DNA TGTGCCAGCAGTCGTAGCGGGGACGGGAAAAACATTCAGTACTTC. The entire variable domain, with the rest obtained from reference TRBV28 and TRBJ2-4, is as follows: DVKVTQSSRYLVKRTGEKVFLECVQDMDHENMFWYRQDPGLGLRLIYFSYDVKMKEKGDIPEGYSVSREKKERFSLILESASTNQTSMYLCASSRSGDGKNIQYFGAGTRLSVL.